The clone carrying this T cell receptor beta chain was found a few times. TCRdb redid the calling of the 5' RACE reads with MiXCR, one entry per CDR3 protein. The table has around 340,000 distinct CDR3 sequences, roughly 20% seen once. The data originate from a study of T-cell memory formation after mild COVID-19. From germline, CDR1 is MGHDK and CDR2 SYGVNS. V lost 0 bases to trimming and J lost 5 bases, with 16 bases between them. This CDR3 region has 17 residues. The sequence derives from an adult woman who had mild COVID-19 (a few samples of this study predate the infection). Cell type and time point are not known. The chain combines TRBV25-1 with TRBJ2-2; D may be TRBD1 or TRBD2 (7 bases each). The sequencing sample was made of PBMCs or a T cell subset sorted from them (not recorded which). The CDR3 reads CASSEYPGRGQTGELFF. The CDR3 coding sequence is TGTGCCAGCAGTGAATACCCTGGGAGGGGGCAGACCGGGGAGCTGTTTTTT.